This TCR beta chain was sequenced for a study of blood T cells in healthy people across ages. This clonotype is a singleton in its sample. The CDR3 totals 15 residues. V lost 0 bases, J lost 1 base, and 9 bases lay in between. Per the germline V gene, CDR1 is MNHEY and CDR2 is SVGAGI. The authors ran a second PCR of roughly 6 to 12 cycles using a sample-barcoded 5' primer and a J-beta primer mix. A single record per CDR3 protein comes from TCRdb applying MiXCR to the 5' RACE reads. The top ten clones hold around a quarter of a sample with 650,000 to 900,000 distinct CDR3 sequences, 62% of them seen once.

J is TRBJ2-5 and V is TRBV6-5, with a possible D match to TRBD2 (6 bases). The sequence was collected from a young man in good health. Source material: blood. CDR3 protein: CASSYSWRGQETQYF. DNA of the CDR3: TGTGCCAGCAGTTACTCCTGGAGGGGCCAAGAGACCCAGTACTTC.